This T cell receptor (beta chain) was documented in a study of technical replicates of blood from a handful of donors. Only in-frame clones appear in the TCRdb table, and some are missing; sequencing was by immunoSEQ multiplex PCR. The data contain about 74,000 clones, approximately 95% of them singletons. Germline assignment: CDR1 SGHTA and CDR2 FQGNSA. The CDR3 loop spans 13 amino acids. V lost 1 base to trimming and J lost 15 bases; unmatched junction nucleotides: 7. The sequencing input was T cells isolated from PBMCs. The chain recombines TRBV7-2 with TRBJ2-1; 9 bases align to TRBD2. This receptor was identified in a human donor in good health. The CDR3 region has the DNA TGTGCCAGCAGCTTAGAGGGCGGGAGGGAGGGGTTCTTC. This codes for CASSLEGGREGFF. The entire variable domain, with the rest obtained from reference TRBV7-2 and TRBJ2-1, is as follows: GAGVSQSPSNKVTEKGKDVELRCDPISGHTALYWYRQSLGQGLEFLIYFQGNSAPDKSGLPSDRFSAERTGGSVSTLTIQRTQQEDSAVYLCASSLEGGREGFFGPGTRLTVL.